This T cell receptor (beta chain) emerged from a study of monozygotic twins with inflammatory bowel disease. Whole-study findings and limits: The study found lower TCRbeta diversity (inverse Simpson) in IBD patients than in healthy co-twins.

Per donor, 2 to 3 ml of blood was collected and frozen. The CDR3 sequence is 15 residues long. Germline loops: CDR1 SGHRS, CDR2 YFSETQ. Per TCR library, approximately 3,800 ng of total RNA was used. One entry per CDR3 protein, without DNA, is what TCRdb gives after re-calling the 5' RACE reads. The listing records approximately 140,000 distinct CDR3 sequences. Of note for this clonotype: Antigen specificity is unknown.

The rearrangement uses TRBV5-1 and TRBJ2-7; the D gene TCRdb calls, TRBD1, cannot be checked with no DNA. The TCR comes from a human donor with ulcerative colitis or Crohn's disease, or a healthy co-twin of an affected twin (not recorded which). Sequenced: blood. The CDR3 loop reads CASSLGGQGANEQYF.